These 20 T cell receptor beta chains share one sample of origin, sequenced in a study of T cells in women clearing cervical HPV infection. Repertoires were generated with immunoSEQ multiplex PCR, while TCRdb's copy carries only in-frame clones and drops some. Reported are approximately 15,000 clones; the ten largest clones contain roughly 20%. Sequenced material: blood buffy coat. Source of these receptors: a woman aged 18 to 75 with a cervical HPV16 infection that either progressed to CIN3+ or cleared (not recorded which).

A word on this clone: From the germline J gene comes the end of the CDR3, since the read stops 3 residues before it. The genes are TRBV4-1 and TRBJ1-2; 7 nucleotides line up with TRBD1. Losses at the gene ends were 4 bases for V and 2 bases for J; bases not matched to a gene: 13. This CDR3 comprises 17 residues. CDR1 and CDR2 from the germline V gene are MGHRA and YSYEKL. The CDR3 region is CASSRSLGEGANYGYTF. CDR3 bases read: TGCGCCAGCAGCCGGTCCCTAGGGGAGGGGGCGAACTATGGC.

A word on this clone: The read ends 3 residues before the CDR3 terminus; that terminus is restored from the germline J gene. This chain joins TRBV20-1 and TRBJ2-3; 11 nucleotides match TRBD2. V lost 0 bases and J lost 4; bases outside the gene matches: 9. The CDR3 covers 17 residues. Germline assignment: CDR1 DFQATT and CDR2 SNEGSKA (reference sequence). CDR3: CSARDARLAGTSDTQYF. The CDR3 bases that were read are TGCAGTGCTAGAGACGCCCGACTAGCGGGGACTTCAGATACG.

The DNA read from the CDR3 is TGCAGCGTTCGCGACTCTGGGGCCAACGTG. Translation: CSVRDSGANV. The CDR3 in full is CSVRDSGANVLFF. V is TRBV29-1 and J is TRBJ2-2; possible D gene TRBD1, 5 bases. The read falls 3 residues short of the CDR3 end, and the missing part is taken from the germline J gene. The germline gives CDR1 SQVTM, CDR2 ANQGSEA. This CDR3 is built from 13 residues.

For this clone: The read terminates 3 residues ahead of where the CDR3 ends, so the germline J gene completes it. The genes are TRBV15 and TRBJ2-5; 11 nucleotides align to TRBD2. The CDR3 loop spans 16 amino acids. The V and J ends lost 0 bases and 5 bases, in that order; junction bases with no gene match: 5. The V gene's germline CDR1 is LNHNV and CDR2 YYDKDF (reference sequence). The CDR3 here is CATSRDSGRGGETQYF. The CDR3 DNA, read in part, is TGTGCCACCAGCAGAGATAGCGGGAGGGGAGGTGAGACC.

The sequenced CDR3 bases are TGCAGTGCTAGGCCGGACAGGGATTATAATTCACCC. It specifies CSARPDRDYNSP. The whole CDR3 is CSARPDRDYNSPLHF. The chain employs TRBV20-1 and TRBJ1-6; 8 bases map to TRBD1. The read comes to an end 3 residues before the CDR3 does, leaving the germline J gene to fill in the end. The CDR3 consists of 15 residues. The junction had 5 bases not matched to a gene; V was cut back by 3 bases and J by 4 bases. CDR1 is DFQATT, CDR2 SNEGSKA, per germline (reference sequence).

Comments on this clone: The read terminates 3 residues ahead of where the CDR3 ends, so the germline J gene completes it. The rearrangement links TRBV11-3 to TRBJ1-5; no reliable D call. Germline CDR1 reads SGHNT; CDR2 reads YENEEA. This CDR3 has 14 amino acids. Trimming removed 5 bases at V and 5 bases at J, with 13 bases between. The CDR3 spells CASSKRGPDQPQHF. The sequenced CDR3 bases are TGTGCCAGCAGCAAACGAGGGCCCGATCAGCCC.

With regard to this clone: The CDR3 is cut off 3 residues early in the read; its end comes from the germline J gene. The chain combines TRBV6-1 with TRBJ1-5; D perhaps matches TRBD1 (5 bases). Trimming shortened V by 3 bases and J by 4 bases, and 7 bases separated the two germline ends. CDR1 MNHNS and CDR2 SASEGT come from the germline V gene. The CDR3 has 13 residues. The CDR3 reads CASSEAGNQPQHF. The DNA read from the CDR3 is TGTGCCAGCAGTGAGGCAGGGAATCAGCCC.

This clone is deemed medium-sized by its frequency. The missing CDR3 end, 3 residues past where the read stops, is filled in from the germline J gene. This sequence joins TRBV6-1 and TRBJ2-7; perhaps TRBD1 as D (5 bases). This CDR3 has 13 amino acids. V was shortened by 4 bases and J by 0 bases, with 7 bases between the two germline ends. In germline, CDR1 is MNHNS, CDR2 SASEGT. The DNA read from the CDR3 is TGTGCCAGCAGTGCCCAGGGCTCCTACGAG. This codes for CASSAQGSYE. The full CDR3 sequence reads CASSAQGSYEQYF.

According to its frequency, this clone is medium-sized. The observed sequence ends 3 residues before the CDR3 terminus, with the missing tail filled in from the germline J gene. At the DNA level, this CDR3 is encoded by other sequences in the same sample as well. This chain connects TRBV10-2 to TRBJ1-3, with a weak D call TRBD1 (6 bases). CDR1 and CDR2 (germline): WSHSY, SAAADI. The germline V and J ends were trimmed by 9 bases and 4 bases, with 19 bases remaining between them. The CDR3 is made up of 15 amino acids. CDR3 bases read: TGCGCCAGAGAAACACAGGGACCGACCGGAAACACC. Its translation is CARETQGPTGNT. The entire CDR3 reads CARETQGPTGNTIYF.

Remarks on this clone: The sequenced fragment ends 3 residues before the CDR3 boundary, so the rest is inferred from the germline J gene. The chain has TRBV20-1 and TRBJ2-3, with a possible D match to TRBD2 (5 bases). Germline-derived CDR1 and CDR2 are DFQATT and SNEGSKA (reference sequence). Trimming shortened V by 5 bases and J by 0 bases, and 9 bases separated the two germline ends. The CDR3 contains 13 residues. The CDR3 is CSAGGSSTDTQYF. The part of the CDR3 DNA that was read is TGCAGTGCTGGCGGGTCTAGCACAGATACG.

As regards this clone: The sequenced fragment ends 3 residues before the CDR3 boundary, so the rest is inferred from the germline J gene. The rearrangement joins TRBV7-6 to TRBJ1-5; TRBD1 is a possible D gene (6 bases). The germline V gene encodes CDR1 SGHVS and CDR2 FNYEAQ. The CDR3 extends over 14 amino acids. Trimming stripped 2 bases from V and 4 bases from J, with 9 bases between. CDR3 loop: CASSLSGENQPQHF. The CDR3 bases that were read are TGTGCCAGCAGCTTATCAGGGGAGAATCAGCCC. Using reference TRBV7-6 and TRBJ1-5 for the parts outside the CDR3, the full variable domain is GAGVSQSPRYKVTKRGQDVALRCDPISGHVSLYWYRQALGQGPEFLTYFNYEAQQDKSGLPNDRFSAERPEGSISTLTIQRTEQRDSAMYRCASSLSGENQPQHFGDGTRLSIL.

As regards this clone: The read terminates 3 residues before the CDR3 end, so the remaining end is supplied by the germline J gene. This chain connects TRBV19 to TRBJ2-5, with D perhaps matching TRBD1 (6 bases). CDR3 length: 14 residues. Germline CDR1 is LNHDA and CDR2 is SQIVND (reference sequence). The V end lost 4 bases, the J end lost 5 bases, and 14 bases lay between the germline ends. The CDR3 sequence is CASSTTTGRETQYF. The covered CDR3 bases are TGTGCCAGTAGTACCACGACAGGCCGCGAGACC.

Remarks on this clone: The CDR3 is cut off 3 residues early in the read; its end comes from the germline J gene. The V call is TRBV19, the J call TRBJ1-5; D may be TRBD1 (5 bases). Between the trimmed V and J ends, which lost 0 bases and 3 bases, there was a span of 9 bases. The CDR3 extends over 15 amino acids. The germline V gene encodes CDR1 LNHDA and CDR2 SQIVND (reference sequence). The CDR3: CASSIERGLNQPQHF. The part of the CDR3 DNA that was read is TGTGCCAGTAGTATAGAGAGGGGTCTCAATCAGCCC.

Comment on this clone: The DNA ends 3 residues before the CDR3 does, and the rest of the CDR3 is filled in from the germline J gene. This chain connects TRBV2 to TRBJ2-2, with 11 bases identical to TRBD1. This CDR3 is 16 amino acids long. The V segment lost 5 bases and the J segment 4 bases; nucleotides outside the gene matches: 6. Germline CDR1 is SNHLY and CDR2 is FYNNEI. CDR3: CASSSPGTGGTGELFF. Partial CDR3 DNA: TGTGCCAGCAGTTCACCGGGGACAGGGGGCACCGGGGAG.

Measured by frequency, this clone is medium-sized. The observed sequence ends 3 residues before the CDR3 terminus, with the missing tail filled in from the germline J gene. The chain is built from TRBV5-1 and TRBJ2-6; 7 nucleotides line up with TRBD1. Trimming at V came to 1 base and at J to 2 bases, leaving 0 bases not matched to a gene. Per the germline V gene, CDR1 is SGHRS and CDR2 is YFSETQ. This CDR3 contains 15 residues. The CDR3 spells CASSLQGAGANVLTF. The part of the CDR3 DNA that was read is TGCGCCAGCAGCTTGCAGGGGGCTGGGGCCAACGTC.

On this clone itself: The sequence runs out 3 residues before the end of the CDR3; the remainder is reconstructed from the germline J gene. The J gene is TRBJ1-2, the V gene TRBV5-6; the match to TRBD1 covers 9 bases. The CDR3 has 13 amino acids. Per the germline V gene, CDR1 is SGHDT and CDR2 is YYEEEE. The CDR3 DNA, read in part, is TGTGCCAGCGTAAATACAGGGGGCGAAGGC. It encodes CASVNTGGEG. The whole CDR3 sequence reads CASVNTGGEGYTF.

In the case of this clone: With the read ending 3 residues before the CDR3 end, the germline J gene is used to fill in that end. V is TRBV7-6 and J is TRBJ1-2; the match to TRBD1 covers 7 bases. This CDR3 region has 15 residues. The germline V gene has CDR1 SGHVS and CDR2 FNYEAQ. CDR3 region: CASSPTTGRTYDYTF. The covered CDR3 bases are TGTGCCAGCAGCCCGACGACAGGGAGAACCTACGAC.

On this clone: The sequenced fragment ends 3 residues before the CDR3 boundary, so the rest is inferred from the germline J gene. The V call is TRBV19, the J call TRBJ1-6; no definite D call. Trimming took 8 bases from V and 8 from J, leaving 16 bases between them. Looked up from germline, CDR1 is LNHDA and CDR2 is SQIVND (reference sequence). The CDR3 covers 14 residues. This chain's CDR3 is CASLPGFPYSPLHF. Incomplete CDR3 DNA: TGTGCCAGTCTGCCCGGGTTCCCATATTCACCC.

Notes on this clone: Mismatch with germline at one junction end may stem from a read error. The CDR3 goes on 3 residues after the read ends, and that part is filled in from the germline J gene. Other DNA sequences in the sample encode the same CDR3. The J gene is TRBJ1-3, the V gene TRBV18; TRBD1 matches 9 bases. The CDR3 extends over 16 amino acids. Germline V gene sequence: CDR1 KGHSH, CDR2 LQKENI. The CDR3 sequence is CASSPTGQGTGNTIYF. The CDR3 DNA, read in part, is TGTGCCAGCTCACCAACTGGACAGGGGACTGGAAACACA.

The sequenced part of the CDR3 DNA is TGTGCCAGCTCACCACCGGGGGGAAATTTCACAGATACG. This codes for CASSPPGGNFTDT. The full-length CDR3 reads as CASSPPGGNFTDTQYF. This rearrangement joins TRBV18 to TRBJ2-3; a possible D gene is TRBD2 (6 bases). The read falls 3 residues short of the CDR3 end, and the missing part is taken from the germline J gene. The germline V and J ends were trimmed by 0 bases and 2 bases, with 12 bases remaining between them. The CDR3 extends over 16 amino acids. CDR1 KGHSH and CDR2 LQKENI come from the germline V gene.